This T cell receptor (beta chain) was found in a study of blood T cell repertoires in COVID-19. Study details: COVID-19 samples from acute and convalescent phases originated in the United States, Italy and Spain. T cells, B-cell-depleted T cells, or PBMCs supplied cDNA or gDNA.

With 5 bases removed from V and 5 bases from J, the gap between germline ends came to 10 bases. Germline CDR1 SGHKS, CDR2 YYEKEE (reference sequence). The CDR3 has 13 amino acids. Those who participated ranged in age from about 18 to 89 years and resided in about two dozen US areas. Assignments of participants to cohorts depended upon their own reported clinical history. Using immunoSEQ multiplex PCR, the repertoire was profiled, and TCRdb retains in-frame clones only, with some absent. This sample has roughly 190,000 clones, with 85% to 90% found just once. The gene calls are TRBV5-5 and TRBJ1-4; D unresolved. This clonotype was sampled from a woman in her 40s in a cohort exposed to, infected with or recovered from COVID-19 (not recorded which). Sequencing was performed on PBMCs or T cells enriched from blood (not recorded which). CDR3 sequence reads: CASRKVQNEKLFF. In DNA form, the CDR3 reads TGTGCCAGCAGGAAAGTACAGAATGAAAAACTGTTTTTT.